The present T cell receptor beta chain was sequenced within a study of Graves' ophthalmopathy and Graves' hyperthyroidism. General study results and limits: Clonotypes were expanded in thyroid at above 0.001 frequency, and most also appeared in blood.

V was pared by 5 bases and J by 1 base, with 14 bases between. Germline V CDR1 and CDR2: LNHDA, SQIVND (reference sequence). This CDR3 has 15 amino acids. This clonotype was counted a few times. The antigen remains undetermined. Using RNA transcripts, the TCR beta CDR3 regions were amplified. RT-PCR with HTBI primers came first, then second-round multiplex PCR. A single record per CDR3 protein comes from TCRdb applying MiXCR to the multiplex PCR reads. The sample lists about 1.1 million distinct CDR3 sequences, about 35% occurring once. The material sequenced was peripheral blood or thyroid tissue (not recorded which). This clonotype was sampled from an adult man with Graves' hyperthyroidism. The J gene is TRBJ2-5, the V gene TRBV19; TRBD1 is a possible D gene (5 bases). The CDR3 region is CASSSSAGSQETQYF. CDR3 DNA sequence: TGTGCCAGTAGTTCGTCGGCAGGGTCCCAAGAGACCCAGTACTTC.